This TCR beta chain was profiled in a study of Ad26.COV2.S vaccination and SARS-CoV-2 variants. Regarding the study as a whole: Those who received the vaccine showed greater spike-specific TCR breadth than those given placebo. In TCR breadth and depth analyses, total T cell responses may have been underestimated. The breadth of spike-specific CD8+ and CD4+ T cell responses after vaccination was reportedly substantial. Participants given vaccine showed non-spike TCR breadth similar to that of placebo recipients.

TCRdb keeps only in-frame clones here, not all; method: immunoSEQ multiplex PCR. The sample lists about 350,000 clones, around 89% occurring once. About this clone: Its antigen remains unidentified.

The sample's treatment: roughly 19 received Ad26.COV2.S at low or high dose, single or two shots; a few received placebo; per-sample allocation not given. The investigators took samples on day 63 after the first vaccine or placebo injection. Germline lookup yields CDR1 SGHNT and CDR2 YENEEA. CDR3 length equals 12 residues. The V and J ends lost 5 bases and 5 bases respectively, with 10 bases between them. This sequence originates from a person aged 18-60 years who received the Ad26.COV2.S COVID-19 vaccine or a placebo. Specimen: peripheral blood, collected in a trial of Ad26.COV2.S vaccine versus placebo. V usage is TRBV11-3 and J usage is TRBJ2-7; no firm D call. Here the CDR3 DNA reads TGTGCCAGCAGCCCAGGACGGGACGAGCAGTACTTC. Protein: CASSPGRDEQYF.